The rows below give T cell receptor beta chains drawn from one sample of a study of T cell responses to AZD1222 COVID-19 vaccine. TCRdb keeps only in-frame clones here, not all; method: immunoSEQ multiplex PCR. In the table there are about 160,000 clones, around 94% of which are singletons. The sample was peripheral blood, taken on day 0 of AZD1222 vaccination. The origin of the receptors is an adult in good health. The CDR3 runs from the conserved cysteine through the conserved F or W. D genes are given only for firm matches. The listing skips clone size in some rows; elsewhere it reads once, few, many or a size class.

TRBV6-5	NA	TRBJ2-1	13	NA	TGTGCCAGCAGATCACCCGCTTACAATGAGCAGTTCTTC	CASRSPAYNEQFF
TRBV11-2	once	TRBJ2-5	15	TRBD2	TGTGCCAGCAGCCCCCCCGGGGGGTGGAGGGAGACCCAGTACTTC	CASSPPGGWRETQYF
TRBV7-9	NA	TRBJ1-1	15	NA	TGTGCCAGCAGCCTACAAGTGGGGGTGGGGACTGAAGCTTTCTTT	CASSLQVGVGTEAFF
TRBV7-3	NA	TRBJ2-1	13	NA	TGTGCCAGCAGCTTAACCTCCTACAATGAGCAGTTCTTC	CASSLTSYNEQFF
TRBV18	NA	TRBJ1-3	13	NA	TGTGCCAGCTCCTGGCGCGAGGGAAACACCATATATTTT	CASSWREGNTIYF
TRBV5-1	NA	TRBJ1-5	15	NA	TGCGCCAGCAGCTTGGGCCCGGGCCGCAATCAGCCCCAGCATTTT	CASSLGPGRNQPQHF
TRBV19	NA	TRBJ2-1	18	NA	TGTGCCAGTAGTTCTTCTGGTCTTGGGCTAGGTGGGAGCGATGAGCAGTTCTTC	CASSSSGLGLGGSDEQFF
TRBV18	NA	TRBJ2-1	14	TRBD1	TGTGCCAGCTCACCGGGACAGGGTGAGAATGAGCAGTTCTTC	CASSPGQGENEQFF
TRBV6-5	NA	TRBJ1-4	15	TRBD1	TGTGCCAGCAGGGGTGGACAGGGGCCGAATGAAAAACTGTTTTTT	CASRGGQGPNEKLFF
TRBV19	NA	TRBJ1-1	17	TRBD1	TGTGCCAGTAGTATGGGTGACAGGGGTCACCTCAACACTGAAGCTTTCTTT	CASSMGDRGHLNTEAFF
TRBV4-1	NA	TRBJ1-4	16	TRBD1	TGCGCCAGCAGCCTAAGACCCGCAGGGGGTGAGGAAAAACTGTTTTTT	CASSLRPAGGEEKLFF
TRBV7-9	NA	TRBJ1-1	14	NA	TGTGCCAGCAGCTCCATGGGAGTGAACACTGAAGCTTTCTTT	CASSSMGVNTEAFF
TRBV11-2	NA	TRBJ1-1	13	NA	TGTGCCAGCAGCTTAATGAAGAACACTGAAGCTTTCTTT	CASSLMKNTEAFF
TRBV6-5	NA	TRBJ1-2	13	TRBD1	TGTGCCAGCAGTTTTCAGGGGGCGGGTGGCTACACCTTC	CASSFQGAGGYTF
TRBV20-1	NA	TRBJ1-5	15	NA	TGCAGTGCTAGTTCGGGTTTTTGGAGCAATCAGCCCCAGCATTTT	CSASSGFWSNQPQHF
TRBV18	NA	TRBJ1-2	13	NA	TGTGCCAGCTCGCCACGAGGCGACTATGGCTACACCTTC	CASSPRGDYGYTF
TRBV4-1	NA	TRBJ1-1	14	TRBD1	TGCGCCAGCAGCCCCACAGGGGGAATGTGGGAAGCTTTCTTT	CASSPTGGMWEAFF
TRBV6-5	NA	TRBJ1-1	16	TRBD1	TGTGCCAGCAGTTACTCGATTCGAGGGGGCGCGGGTCGGGCTTTCTTT	CASSYSIRGGAGRAFF
TRBV20-1	NA	TRBJ1-6	12	NA	TGCAGTGCTAGTGTAGGGGATTCACCCCTCCACTTT	CSASVGDSPLHF
TRBV5-4	NA	TRBJ2-2	15	TRBD1	TGTGCCAGCAGCTTGGGTCAGGGGGCTCCCGGGGAGCTGTTTTTT	CASSLGQGAPGELFF
TRBV19	NA	TRBJ1-5	14	TRBD1	TGTGCCAGTAGTCTCCGACAGGGAGTGCAGCCCCAGCATTTT	CASSLRQGVQPQHF
TRBV7-2	NA	TRBJ2-1	13	NA	TGTGCCAGCAGCCGGGACTTACGAGATGAGCAGTTCTTC	CASSRDLRDEQFF
TRBV11-2	NA	TRBJ2-5	17	TRBD2	TGTGCCAGCAGCCGATTAGCGGGAGGCCTTCGTAGTGAGACCCAGTACTTC	CASSRLAGGLRSETQYF
TRBV7-3	NA	TRBJ2-1	14	NA	TGTGCCAGCAGCCCGGGTAGGACTTACAATGAGCAGTTCTTC	CASSPGRTYNEQFF